This T cell receptor beta chain was recovered during a study of cytomegalovirus exposure and HLA in healthy donors. Across the whole study: Earlier results showed 120 million or so unique TCR beta sequences derived from roughly 180 million T cells. Whole-study findings and limits: Trimming of TCR beta V- and J-genes showed a link, identified in a later analysis, to a missense DCLRE1C variant. In vitro, three CMV-associated chains proved specific for CMV antigens. Later work found most CMV-associated TCR beta chains apparently HLA-restricted.

The germline V gene encodes CDR1 SGHTA and CDR2 FQGNSA. Losses at the gene ends were 2 bases for V and 0 bases for J; bases not matched to a gene: 5. This CDR3 is 16 amino acids long. Vbeta (60) and Jbeta (13) primers were used in the PCR. Some clones are missing from TCRdb's copy, which holds only in-frame ones; the method was immunoSEQ multiplex PCR. The repertoire holds about 150,000 clones, about 82% seen once, with approximately 2.4% in the top ten. A remark on this clone: What it binds is unknown.

The clonotype originates from a male donor in good health and CMV-seronegative. Sequencing was done on a sample of PBMCs. V and J are TRBV7-2 and TRBJ2-7, with 9 bases that match TRBD1. CDR3 in amino acids: CASSLRGQGFSYEQYF. CDR3 DNA sequence: TGTGCCAGCAGCTTAAGGGGACAGGGCTTCTCCTACGAGCAGTACTTC.